Sequencing of this T cell receptor (beta chain) was carried out in a study of T-cell reconstitution after alpha-beta-depleted transplantation in children. Findings and caveats of the study: Surviving thymic progenitors and recipient T cells were the source of high TCRbeta diversity at day 60 in some patients. Counts and diversity of T cells one year after transplant came mostly from newly produced T cells. Roughly two months post-transplant, alpha-beta T cells reportedly originated from several hundred graft clones that had expanded.

The CDR3 runs 15 residues. Trimming stripped 2 bases from V and 0 bases from J, with 10 bases between. The germline gives CDR1 KGHDR, CDR2 SFDVKD. This clonotype was counted a few times. Antigen: not known. This sample's TCRbeta library carried unique molecular identifier barcodes. TCRdb fed the PCR reads into MiXCR, producing one record per CDR3 protein. This table holds about 830,000 distinct CDR3 sequences, roughly 15% found once. This TCR came from a male patient younger than 18 who had a stem cell transplant for acute lymphoblastic leukemia, so the T cells may come from the graft donor. The rearrangement joins TRBV24-1 to TRBJ2-7; D possibly corresponds to TRBD1 (6 bases). Source: PBMCs, mostly from graft donor cells, taken 360 days after TCRalphabeta/CD19-depleted stem cell transplant. For the CDR3, the DNA is TGTGCCACCAGTGATTCAGGGGCCCTCTCCTACGAGCAGTACTTC. Its translation: CATSDSGALSYEQYF.